A selection of T cell receptor beta chains follows, all from one sample in a study of PD-1 blockade in classical Hodgkin lymphoma. Measured with immunoSEQ multiplex PCR; TCRdb has only the in-frame clones, and not every one. The sample lists tens of thousands of clones; about nine tenths were seen once. Sequencing was performed on peripheral blood mononuclear cells (PBMCs), taken before the fourth cycle of nivolumab. The receptors shown here come from a human donor with classical Hodgkin lymphoma. The CDR3 runs from the conserved cysteine through the conserved F or W. Fields, in order: D gene, V gene, J gene, clone size, CDR3 protein, CDR3 DNA. The D gene is left open where the match is weak. Clone size, where shown, is once, few, many, or a class for clones that have expanded.

d_call: .
v_call: TRBV18
j_call: TRBJ2-5
clone_size: .
cdr3_aa: CASSPRGAGETQYF
cdr3_nt: TGTGCCAGCTCACCCCGGGGGGCCGGTGAGACCCAGTACTTC

d_call: TRBD1
v_call: TRBV9
j_call: TRBJ1-3
clone_size: few
cdr3_aa: CASSVPGQGSGNTIYF
cdr3_nt: TGTGCCAGCAGCGTACCCGGACAGGGCTCTGGAAACACCATATATTTT

d_call: .
v_call: TRBV29-1
j_call: TRBJ2-7
clone_size: few
cdr3_aa: CSATSPGDVDEQYF
cdr3_nt: TGCAGCGCCACCTCCCCCGGGGACGTGGACGAGCAGTACTTC

d_call: .
v_call: TRBV18
j_call: TRBJ1-3
clone_size: .
cdr3_aa: CASSAGQFSGNTIYF
cdr3_nt: TGTGCCAGCTCAGCCGGGCAGTTCTCTGGAAACACCATATATTTT

d_call: TRBD1
v_call: TRBV5-1
j_call: TRBJ2-6
clone_size: .
cdr3_aa: CASSGGTGMTGANVLTF
cdr3_nt: TGCGCCAGCAGCGGGGGGACAGGGATGACTGGGGCCAACGTCCTGACTTTC

d_call: TRBD1
v_call: TRBV4-3
j_call: TRBJ2-1
clone_size: .
cdr3_aa: CASSQGTGADYNEQFF
cdr3_nt: TGCGCCAGCAGCCAAGGAACAGGGGCCGACTACAATGAGCAGTTCTTC

d_call: .
v_call: TRBV5-6
j_call: TRBJ1-2
clone_size: .
cdr3_aa: CASSSFPGTHISWDYGYTF
cdr3_nt: TGTGCCAGCAGCTCCTTCCCGGGGACACATATATCCTGGGACTATGGCTACACCTTC

d_call: TRBD1
v_call: TRBV6-1
j_call: TRBJ1-5
clone_size: .
cdr3_aa: CASSRQGSNQPQHF
cdr3_nt: TGTGCCAGCAGCCGACAGGGGAGCAATCAGCCCCAGCATTTT

d_call: TRBD1
v_call: TRBV11-2
j_call: TRBJ2-7
clone_size: .
cdr3_aa: CASRSMQGVSYEQYF
cdr3_nt: TGTGCCAGCAGATCAATGCAGGGGGTCTCCTACGAGCAGTACTTC

d_call: TRBD2
v_call: TRBV6-5
j_call: TRBJ2-7
clone_size: .
cdr3_aa: CASSYLPSSGEQYF
cdr3_nt: TGTGCCAGCAGTTACCTGCCTTCTAGCGGCGAGCAGTACTTC

d_call: .
v_call: TRBV5-4
j_call: TRBJ2-7
clone_size: .
cdr3_aa: CASSLRQDSYEQYF
cdr3_nt: TGTGCCAGCAGCTTGCGACAGGACTCCTACGAGCAGTACTTC

d_call: .
v_call: TRBV21-1
j_call: TRBJ1-1
clone_size: .
cdr3_aa: CASSTQGAVTEAFF
cdr3_nt: TGTGCCAGCAGCACACAGGGGGCAGTCACTGAAGCTTTCTTT

d_call: .
v_call: TRBV7-9
j_call: TRBJ2-3
clone_size: .
cdr3_aa: CASSLDGGLSTDTQYF
cdr3_nt: TGTGCCAGCAGCTTAGATGGGGGGCTGAGTACAGATACGCAGTATTTT

d_call: TRBD1
v_call: TRBV28
j_call: TRBJ1-1
clone_size: .
cdr3_aa: CASTLGGYGTGGTEAFF
cdr3_nt: TGTGCCAGCACCTTAGGAGGGTACGGGACAGGGGGCACTGAAGCTTTCTTT

d_call: .
v_call: TRBV7-6
j_call: TRBJ1-5
clone_size: .
cdr3_aa: CASSLDGRAHQPQHF
cdr3_nt: TGTGCCAGCAGCTTAGATGGGAGGGCGCATCAGCCCCAGCATTTT

d_call: .
v_call: TRBV9
j_call: TRBJ2-3
clone_size: .
cdr3_aa: CASSPPLADTQYF
cdr3_nt: TGTGCCAGCAGCCCCCCCCTCGCAGATACGCAGTATTTT

d_call: TRBD1
v_call: TRBV6-6
j_call: TRBJ1-1
clone_size: .
cdr3_aa: CASRGQLNTEAFF
cdr3_nt: TGTGCCAGCAGGGGACAGTTGAACACTGAAGCTTTCTTT

d_call: .
v_call: TRBV19
j_call: TRBJ1-3
clone_size: .
cdr3_aa: CASSMQVYSGNTIYF
cdr3_nt: TGTGCCAGTAGTATGCAGGTTTACTCTGGAAACACCATATATTTT

d_call: .
v_call: TRBV9
j_call: TRBJ1-1
clone_size: once
cdr3_aa: CASSVGFDSLKIEAFF
cdr3_nt: TGTGCCAGCAGCGTAGGGTTCGACAGTCTGAAGATTGAAGCTTTCTTT

d_call: TRBD1
v_call: TRBV16
j_call: TRBJ1-6
clone_size: .
cdr3_aa: CASRLDRDNSPLHF
cdr3_nt: TGTGCCAGCAGGCTGGACAGGGATAATTCACCCCTCCACTTT

d_call: TRBD1
v_call: TRBV9
j_call: TRBJ1-6
clone_size: once
cdr3_aa: CASSTQGLGNSPLHF
cdr3_nt: TGTGCCAGCAGCACACAGGGGTTAGGTAATTCACCCCTCCACTTT

d_call: TRBD1
v_call: TRBV5-8
j_call: TRBJ2-7
clone_size: .
cdr3_aa: CAGSLGDRDEQYF
cdr3_nt: TGTGCCGGCAGCTTGGGAGACAGGGACGAGCAGTACTTC

d_call: .
v_call: TRBV30
j_call: TRBJ1-4
clone_size: .
cdr3_aa: CAWSADRGPGGSNEKLFF
cdr3_nt: TGTGCCTGGAGTGCCGACCGGGGGCCGGGTGGTTCTAATGAAAAACTGTTTTTT

d_call: .
v_call: TRBV28
j_call: TRBJ2-3
clone_size: .
cdr3_aa: CASTEDASGTDTQYF
cdr3_nt: TGTGCCAGCACCGAGGACGCGAGTGGCACAGATACGCAGTATTTT

d_call: .
v_call: TRBV19
j_call: TRBJ1-1
clone_size: few
cdr3_aa: CASSIGGMGEAFF
cdr3_nt: TGTGCCAGTAGTATTGGTGGGATGGGTGAAGCTTTCTTT

d_call: TRBD2
v_call: TRBV7-2
j_call: TRBJ2-1
clone_size: .
cdr3_aa: CASSLDRTSPNEQFF
cdr3_nt: TGTGCCAGCAGCTTAGACCGGACTAGCCCCAATGAGCAGTTCTTC

d_call: TRBD1
v_call: TRBV6-5
j_call: TRBJ1-2
clone_size: .
cdr3_aa: CASSPMTGANYGYTF
cdr3_nt: TGTGCCAGCAGTCCCATGACAGGGGCCAACTATGGCTACACCTTC

d_call: TRBD1
v_call: TRBV9
j_call: TRBJ1-1
clone_size: .
cdr3_aa: CASSGGDSHPNTEAFF
cdr3_nt: TGTGCCAGCAGCGGAGGGGACAGCCACCCGAACACTGAAGCTTTCTTT

d_call: TRBD1
v_call: TRBV6-5
j_call: TRBJ1-2
clone_size: .
cdr3_aa: CASSKQGYGYTF
cdr3_nt: TGTGCCAGCAGTAAACAGGGGTATGGCTACACCTTC

d_call: .
v_call: TRBV5-4
j_call: TRBJ2-7
clone_size: .
cdr3_aa: CASSLGQGSSPQYF
cdr3_nt: TGTGCCAGCAGCTTGGGGCAGGGCAGCTCGCCGCAGTACTTC

d_call: .
v_call: TRBV2
j_call: TRBJ1-4
clone_size: .
cdr3_aa: CASSEGREEKLFF
cdr3_nt: TGTGCCAGCAGTGAAGGAAGAGAAGAAAAACTGTTTTTT

d_call: TRBD1
v_call: TRBV5-1
j_call: TRBJ1-1
clone_size: .
cdr3_aa: CASSLMRTGGTEAFF
cdr3_nt: TGCGCCAGCAGCCTAATGAGGACAGGGGGAACTGAAGCTTTCTTT

d_call: .
v_call: TRBV30
j_call: TRBJ1-2
clone_size: .
cdr3_aa: CAWGRQSSGYTF
cdr3_nt: TGTGCCTGGGGAAGACAGTCTTCTGGCTACACCTTC

d_call: TRBD1
v_call: TRBV28
j_call: TRBJ1-4
clone_size: .
cdr3_aa: CAIRTGTGAPTPNEKLFF
cdr3_nt: TGTGCCATCCGGACCGGGACAGGGGCGCCCACCCCAAATGAAAAACTGTTTTTT

d_call: .
v_call: TRBV30
j_call: TRBJ2-7
clone_size: .
cdr3_aa: CAWSVTLTGTPYEQYF
cdr3_nt: TGTGCCTGGAGTGTAACCCTCACCGGGACTCCCTACGAGCAGTACTTC

d_call: TRBD1
v_call: TRBV7-9
j_call: TRBJ1-5
clone_size: .
cdr3_aa: CASSRDSKSQPQHF
cdr3_nt: TGTGCCAGCAGCCGGGACAGCAAAAGTCAGCCCCAGCATTTT

d_call: .
v_call: TRBV7-9
j_call: TRBJ1-4
clone_size: .
cdr3_aa: CASSLGVGDEKLFF
cdr3_nt: TGTGCCAGCAGCTTAGGGGTAGGGGATGAAAAACTGTTTTTT

d_call: .
v_call: TRBV9
j_call: TRBJ2-5
clone_size: .
cdr3_aa: CASSVGGGETQYF
cdr3_nt: TGTGCCAGCAGCGTAGGGGGAGGAGAGACCCAGTACTTC

d_call: .
v_call: TRBV28
j_call: TRBJ2-1
clone_size: .
cdr3_aa: CATLGPWNEQFF
cdr3_nt: TGTGCCACCCTCGGACCTTGGAATGAGCAGTTCTTC

d_call: .
v_call: TRBV6-1
j_call: TRBJ2-3
clone_size: .
cdr3_aa: CASSDGYTDTQYF
cdr3_nt: TGTGCCAGCAGTGACGGGTACACAGATACGCAGTATTTT

d_call: .
v_call: TRBV5-1
j_call: TRBJ2-7
clone_size: .
cdr3_aa: CASSLDRTTYEQYF
cdr3_nt: TGCGCCAGCAGCTTGGATCGGACGACCTACGAGCAGTACTTC

d_call: .
v_call: TRBV7-9
j_call: TRBJ2-2
clone_size: .
cdr3_aa: CASSLAKSTGELFF
cdr3_nt: TGTGCCAGCAGCTTAGCAAAGTCCACCGGGGAGCTGTTTTTT